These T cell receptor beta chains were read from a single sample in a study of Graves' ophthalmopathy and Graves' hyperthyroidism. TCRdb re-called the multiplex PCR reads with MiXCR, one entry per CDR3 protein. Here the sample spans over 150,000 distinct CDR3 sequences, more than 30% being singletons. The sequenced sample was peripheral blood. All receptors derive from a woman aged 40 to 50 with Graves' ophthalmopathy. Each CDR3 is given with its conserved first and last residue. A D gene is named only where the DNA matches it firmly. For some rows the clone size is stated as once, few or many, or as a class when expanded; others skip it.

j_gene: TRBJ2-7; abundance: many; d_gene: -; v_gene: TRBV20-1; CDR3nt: TGCAGTGCCCCCGCCGGAACCTACGAGCAGTACTTC; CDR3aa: CSAPAGTYEQYF
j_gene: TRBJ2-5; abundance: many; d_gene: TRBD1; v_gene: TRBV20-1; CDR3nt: TGCAGTGCTAACAGGGGCCAAGAGACCCAGTACTTC; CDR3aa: CSANRGQETQYF
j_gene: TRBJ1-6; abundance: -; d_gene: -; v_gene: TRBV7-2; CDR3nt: TGTGCCACCAGCTGGGACGGGCCACCCCTCCACTTT; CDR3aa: CATSWDGPPLHF
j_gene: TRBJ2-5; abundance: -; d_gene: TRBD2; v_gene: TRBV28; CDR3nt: TGTGCCAGCAGTAGCGGGAGGGCCGGAGAGACCCAGTACTTC; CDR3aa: CASSSGRAGETQYF
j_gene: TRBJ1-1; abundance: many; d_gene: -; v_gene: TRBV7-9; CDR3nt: TGTGCCAGCAGCCTCACAACAGGGTACGCTGAAGCTTTCTTT; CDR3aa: CASSLTTGYAEAFF
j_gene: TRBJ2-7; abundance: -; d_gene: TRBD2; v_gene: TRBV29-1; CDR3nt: TGCAGCGTTGAAGGTGGAGGTAGGAGTAGCGGGAGCTACGAGCAGTACTTC; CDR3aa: CSVEGGGRSSGSYEQYF
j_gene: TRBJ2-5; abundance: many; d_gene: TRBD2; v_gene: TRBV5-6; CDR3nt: TGTGCCAGCAGTCGGACTAGCGGGAGCCGACAAGAGACCCAGTACTTC; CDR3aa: CASSRTSGSRQETQYF
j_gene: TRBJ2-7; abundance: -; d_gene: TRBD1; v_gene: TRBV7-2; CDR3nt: TGTGCCAGCAGCGCCGACAGGGGTCGAACCTACGAGCAGTACTTC; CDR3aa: CASSADRGRTYEQYF
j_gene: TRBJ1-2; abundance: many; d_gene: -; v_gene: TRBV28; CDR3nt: TGTGCCAGCAGCCCGACTTCGTCTAACTATGGCTACACCTTC; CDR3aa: CASSPTSSNYGYTF
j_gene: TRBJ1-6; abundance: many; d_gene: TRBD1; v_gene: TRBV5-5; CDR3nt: TGTGCCAGCAGCTACCGACAGGGGTTAAGTTCACCCCTCCACTTT; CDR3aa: CASSYRQGLSSPLHF
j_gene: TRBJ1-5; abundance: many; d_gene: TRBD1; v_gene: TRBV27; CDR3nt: TGTGCCAGCAGGGAGCAGGGGGGTAATCAGCCCCAGCATTTT; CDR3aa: CASREQGGNQPQHF
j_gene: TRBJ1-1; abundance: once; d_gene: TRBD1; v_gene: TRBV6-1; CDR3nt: TGTGCCAGCTCGACAGGGTACGTGGCTTTCTTT; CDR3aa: CASSTGYVAFF
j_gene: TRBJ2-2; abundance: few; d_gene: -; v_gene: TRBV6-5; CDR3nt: TGTGCCAGCAGTTATTCTGGGGCCTACACCGGGGAGCTGTTTTTT; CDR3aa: CASSYSGAYTGELFF
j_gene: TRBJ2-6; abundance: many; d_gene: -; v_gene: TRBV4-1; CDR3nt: TGCGCCAGCAGCCTCGGCAGCTCTGGGGCCAACGTCCTGACTTTC; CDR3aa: CASSLGSSGANVLTF
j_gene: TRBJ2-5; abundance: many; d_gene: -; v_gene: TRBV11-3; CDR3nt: TGTGCCAGCAGCCCAGGGCCCTCACCGGCAGAGACCCAGTACTTC; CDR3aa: CASSPGPSPAETQYF
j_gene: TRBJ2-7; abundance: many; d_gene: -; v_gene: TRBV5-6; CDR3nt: TGTGCCAGCAGCCCCCGGGACGGACTCTCCTACGAGCAGTACTTC; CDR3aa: CASSPRDGLSYEQYF
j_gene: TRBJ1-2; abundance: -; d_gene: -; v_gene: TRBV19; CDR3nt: TGTGCCAGTACTCAGGGAGGCTATGGCTACACCTTC; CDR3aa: CASTQGGYGYTF
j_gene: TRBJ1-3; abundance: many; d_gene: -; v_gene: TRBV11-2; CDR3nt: TGTGCCAGCAGCTTCGGCGGCTTGAACACCATATATTTT; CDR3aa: CASSFGGLNTIYF
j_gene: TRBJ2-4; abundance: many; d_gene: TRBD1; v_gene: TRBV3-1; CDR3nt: TGTGCCAGCAGCTATGGGACAGGATTAGCCAAAAACATTCAGTACTTC; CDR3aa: CASSYGTGLAKNIQYF
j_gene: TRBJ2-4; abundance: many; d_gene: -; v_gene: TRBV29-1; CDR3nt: TGCAGCGTTGAATCGAGAGTGCTAGCCAAAAACATTCAGTACTTC; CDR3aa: CSVESRVLAKNIQYF
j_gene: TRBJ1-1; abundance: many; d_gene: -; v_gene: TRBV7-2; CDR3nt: TGTGCCAGCAGCTTGGACCCGAACACTGAAGCTTTCTTT; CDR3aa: CASSLDPNTEAFF
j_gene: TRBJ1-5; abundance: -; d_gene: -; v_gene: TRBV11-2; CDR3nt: TGTGCCAGCAGGGGCAGCCGCCCTCAGCCCCAGCATTTT; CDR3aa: CASRGSRPQPQHF
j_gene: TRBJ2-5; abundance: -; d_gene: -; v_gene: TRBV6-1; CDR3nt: TGTGCCAGCAGCACATCCCACCAAGAGACCCAGTACTTC; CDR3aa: CASSTSHQETQYF
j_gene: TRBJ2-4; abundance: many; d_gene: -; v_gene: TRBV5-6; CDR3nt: TGTGCCGGCAGGGAGAGGGGTCTAGCCAAAAACATTCAGTACTTC; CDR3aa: CAGRERGLAKNIQYF